These 30 T cell receptor beta chains were sequenced from one sample in a study of spatial heterogeneity in lung cancer. Time point reported: sample taken at primary tumor resection. MiXCR was run by TCRdb on the 5' RACE reads, yielding one entry per CDR3 protein. The repertoire holds about 25,000 distinct CDR3 sequences, with 7% as singletons. The input for sequencing was PBMCs, taken at surgery. The source is a male donor with early-stage non-small cell lung cancer.

The sample holds many counts of this clonotype. J is TRBJ2-5 and V is TRBV20-1, with D perhaps TRBD1 (5 bases). The CDR3 spans 11 residues. Germline V gene lookup returns CDR1 DFQATT and CDR2 SNEGSKA (reference sequence). Trimming stripped 2 bases from V and 4 bases from J, with 5 bases between. The CDR3 here is CSARRGETQYF. The CDR3 region has the DNA TGCAGTGCTAGAAGGGGAGAGACCCAGTACTTC.

This clonotype is categorized as medium-sized. The CDR3 coding sequence is TGTGCCAGCACTAAGGTAGATCTGGGACTAGCGCGGAATGAGCAGTTCTTC. Translation gives CASTKVDLGLARNEQFF. The rearrangement uses TRBV5-5 and TRBJ2-1, with 10 bases aligning to TRBD2. V was clipped by 6 bases and J by 7 bases; unmatched bases: 16. Germline V gene lookup returns CDR1 SGHKS and CDR2 YYEKEE (reference sequence). There are 17 residues in the CDR3.

The chain combines TRBV9 with TRBJ2-2, with unresolved D. The CDR3 runs to 13 residues. Germline CDR1 and CDR2: SGDLS and YYNGEE. V was trimmed by 3 bases and J by 6 bases, leaving 9 bases between them. The CDR3 sequence: CASSEALPGELFF. CDR3 in DNA: TGTGCCAGCAGCGAGGCGTTACCCGGGGAGCTGTTTTTT.

This clonotype was detected only a few times. The chain has TRBV7-2 and TRBJ2-1, with D possibly being TRBD2 (5 bases). CDR1 is SGHTA and CDR2 is FQGNSA in the germline V gene. V dropped 5 bases and J dropped 3 bases, with 20 bases sitting between them. The CDR3 is 17 amino acids. The CDR3 nucleotides are TGTGCCAGCAGCCCAGACGCCCGGACTTCACGCTACAATGAGCAGTTCTTC. Translation: CASSPDARTSRYNEQFF.

This clonotype was detected a few times. V and J are TRBV7-9 and TRBJ1-5, with a tentative D call TRBD1 (5 bases). The CDR3 sequence is 15 residues long. Germline V gene data show CDR1 as SEHNR and CDR2 as FQNEAQ (reference sequence). The V end lost 6 bases, the J end lost 1 base, and 13 bases lay between the germline ends. CDR3 DNA: TGTGCCAGCAGTAATGGCAGGGCGAGCAATCAGCCCCAGCATTTT. Translation: CASSNGRASNQPQHF.

The sample holds many counts of this clonotype. The gene calls are TRBV20-1 and TRBJ2-7, with D tentatively TRBD1 (6 bases). CDR1 is DFQATT and CDR2 is SNEGSKA in the germline V gene (reference sequence). The CDR3 length is 12 residues. Trimming removed 3 bases from V and 3 bases from J, with 9 bases in between. The CDR3 is CSASSRGYEQYF. The CDR3 DNA follows: TGCAGTGCTAGCAGCAGGGGCTACGAGCAGTACTTC.

The chain combines TRBV27 with TRBJ2-7; a possible D gene is TRBD1 (5 bases). Germline V lookup: CDR1 MNHEY, CDR2 SMNVEV (reference sequence). V dropped 1 base and J dropped 0 bases, with 19 bases sitting between them. CDR3 length: 18 amino acids. CDR3 coding DNA: TGTGCCAGCAGTTTATATCGGAGCCCACCCAGGGACTCCTACGAGCAGTACGTC. Amino acid sequence: CASSLYRSPPRDSYEQYV.

This clonotype was picked up many times. The gene calls are TRBV10-1 and TRBJ1-5; weak D call: TRBD1 (5 bases). CDR3 size: 13 residues. Germline V CDR1 and CDR2: WNHNN, SYGVQD (reference sequence). The ends were cut back, 4 bases at V and 3 bases at J, with 7 bases in the middle. The CDR3 DNA is TGCGCCAGCAGTGCAGGGCCCAATCAGCCCCAGCATTTT. Translating it yields CASSAGPNQPQHF.

This clonotype was found many times. This chain uses TRBV7-2 with TRBJ2-2, with D possibly being TRBD1 (5 bases). This CDR3 region has 13 residues. V lost 3 bases, J lost 6 bases, and 8 bases lay in between. Germline V CDR1 and CDR2: SGHTA, FQGNSA. CDR3 loop: CASSLTVSGELFF. The DNA for the CDR3 is TGTGCCAGCAGCTTGACAGTTTCCGGGGAGCTGTTTTTT. The variable domain in full, with the rest retrieved from reference TRBV7-2 and TRBJ2-2, is GAGVSQSPSNKVTEKGKDVELRCDPISGHTALYWYRQSLGQGLEFLIYFQGNSAPDKSGLPSDRFSAERTGGSVSTLTIQRTQQEDSAVYLCASSLTVSGELFFGEGSRLTVL.

This clonotype was counted ten times or more. The J gene is TRBJ2-2, the V gene TRBV6-2 or TRBV6-3; maybe TRBD2 (6 bases). The CDR3 is made up of 14 amino acids. Germline V gives CDR1 MNHEY, CDR2 SVGEGT. Trimming removed 8 bases from V and 3 bases from J, with 13 bases in between. The CDR3 DNA sequence: TGTGCCAGCCTCTGGCGGGACCACACCGGGGAGCTGTTTTTT. Translating gives CASLWRDHTGELFF.

By its share, this clonotype is medium-sized. V gene TRBV12-3 or TRBV12-4 combines with J gene TRBJ2-7; D remains ambiguous. The CDR3 spans 13 residues. Trimming left V 2 bases short and J 2 bases short, with 7 bases between. CDR3 in DNA: TGTGCCAGCAGTTTATCCGGTACCTACGAGCAGTACTTC. Its protein is CASSLSGTYEQYF.

This clonotype was counted at least ten times. The chain joins TRBV5-1 to TRBJ1-6; 8 positions match TRBD1. Per the germline V gene, CDR1 is SGHRS and CDR2 is YFSETQ. J gave up 9 bases and V 0 bases, and 2 bases lay outside the gene matches. CDR3 length: 14 amino acids. The CDR3 protein is CASSLGQGISPLHF. As DNA, the CDR3 is TGCGCCAGCAGCTTGGGACAGGGGATTTCACCCCTCCACTTT.

This clonotype has ten or more counts. The chain employs TRBV9 and TRBJ1-1; TRBD1 matches at 8 bases. Germline-derived CDR1 and CDR2 are SGDLS and YYNGEE. The CDR3 has 13 residues. The V segment lost 6 bases and the J segment 7 bases; nucleotides outside the gene matches: 8. The CDR3 reads CASTGPGGLEAFF. The CDR3 DNA reads as TGTGCCAGCACCGGACCAGGGGGCCTTGAAGCTTTCTTT.

This clonotype was observed at least ten times. This chain links TRBV10-2 with TRBJ1-1; 9 bases fit TRBD1. This CDR3 spans 16 amino acids. CDR1 WSHSY and CDR2 SAAADI come from the germline V gene. J was trimmed by 1 base and V by 4 bases; bases with no gene match: 7. In DNA, the CDR3 is TGCGCCAGCAGTGGGGACCCGACAGGGGGGAACACTGAAGCTTTCTTT. Residues: CASSGDPTGGNTEAFF.

This clonotype was counted ten times or more. V gene TRBV5-1 combines with J gene TRBJ1-1; D might be TRBD1 (6 bases). Germline lookup yields CDR1 SGHRS and CDR2 YFSETQ. The CDR3 consists of 13 residues. V gave up 6 bases and J gave up 1 base, with 10 bases separating them. The DNA of the CDR3 is TGCGCCAGCACCCGGGACAAGAACACTGAAGCTTTCTTT. Its translation is CASTRDKNTEAFF.

This clonotype came up many times. J is TRBJ2-5 and V is TRBV7-2, with TRBD1 identical over 7 bases. V shed 2 bases and J 1 base; nucleotides not matched to a gene: 1. In germline, CDR1 is SGHTA, CDR2 FQGNSA. The CDR3 sequence is 14 residues long. Here the CDR3 DNA reads TGTGCCAGCAGCTTAAACAGGGGCCAAGAGACCCAGTACTTC. Translation: CASSLNRGQETQYF. The whole variable domain, filled in from reference TRBV7-2 and TRBJ2-5, reads GAGVSQSPSNKVTEKGKDVELRCDPISGHTALYWYRQSLGQGLEFLIYFQGNSAPDKSGLPSDRFSAERTGGSVSTLTIQRTQQEDSAVYLCASSLNRGQETQYFGPGTRLLVL.

This clonotype qualifies as medium-sized. V gene TRBV27 combines with J gene TRBJ2-7, with TRBD1 matching 10 bases. The CDR3 extends over 15 amino acids. J was trimmed by 6 bases and V by 2 bases; bases with no gene match: 7. In germline, CDR1 is MNHEY, CDR2 SMNVEV (reference sequence). This CDR3 is CASSLKPTGGLEQYV. The CDR3 DNA reads as TGTGCCAGCAGTTTAAAGCCGACAGGGGGCCTCGAGCAGTACGTC.

At least ten counts were recorded for this clonotype. The chain links TRBV7-3 to TRBJ2-2; D ambiguous. V was trimmed by 0 bases and J by 3 bases, leaving 2 bases between them. The CDR3 has 13 amino acids. The germline V gene has CDR1 SGHTA and CDR2 FQGTGA. The CDR3 DNA reads as TGTGCCAGCAGCTTAACGGACACCGGGGAGCTGTTTTTT. This gives the protein CASSLTDTGELFF.

This clonotype showed up many times. This chain joins TRBV2 and TRBJ1-1; a weak D match, TRBD1 (6 bases). V was trimmed by 7 bases and J by 3 bases, leaving 12 bases between them. Germline V gives CDR1 SNHLY, CDR2 FYNNEI. This CDR3 spans 13 amino acids. CDR3 sequence reads: CASKDRWDTEAFF. The CDR3, as DNA: TGTGCCAGCAAGGACAGATGGGACACTGAAGCTTTCTTT.

This clonotype turned up a few times. This sequence joins TRBV12-3 or TRBV12-4 and TRBJ1-2, with D uncertain. The CDR3 length is 12 residues. V dropped 5 bases and J dropped 8 bases, with 12 bases sitting between them. CDR3 protein: CASSLSVEGYTF. The CDR3 DNA reads as TGTGCCAGCAGTCTCTCAGTGGAAGGCTACACCTTC.

This clonotype was found many times. The chain uses TRBV5-5 and TRBJ1-2; 9 bases map to TRBD1. Germline V gene data show CDR1 as SGHKS and CDR2 as YYEKEE (reference sequence). Trimming took 1 base from V and 6 from J; bases not matched to a gene: 4. The CDR3 consists of 14 residues. This CDR3 reads CASSLLQGADGYTF. The CDR3 nucleotides are TGTGCCAGCAGCTTGCTACAGGGGGCAGATGGCTACACCTTC.

This clonotype was detected only a few times. This rearrangement joins TRBV20-1 to TRBJ1-6; 8 bases are shared with TRBD1. V lost 5 bases to trimming and J lost 5 bases; unmatched junction nucleotides: 8. Germline CDR1 and CDR2: DFQATT and SNEGSKA (reference sequence). The CDR3 has 15 amino acids. DNA for the CDR3: TGCAGTGCTCCGACAGGGGTATCGGATAATTCACCCCTCCACTTT. It is translated as CSAPTGVSDNSPLHF.

The genes are TRBV7-2 and TRBJ2-4; maybe TRBD1 (6 bases). V was shortened by 4 bases and J by 0 bases, with 13 bases between the two germline ends. Germline V CDR1 and CDR2: SGHTA, FQGNSA. This CDR3 has 16 amino acids. CDR3 sequence reads: CASSSTGSQAKNIQYF. The CDR3 region has the DNA TGTGCCAGCAGCTCGACAGGATCCCAAGCCAAAAACATTCAGTACTTC.

The rearrangement links TRBV5-1 to TRBJ1-5, with a tentative D call TRBD1 (6 bases). The length of the CDR3 is 13 residues. The germline V gene encodes CDR1 SGHRS and CDR2 YFSETQ. The germline V and J ends were trimmed by 3 bases and 7 bases, with 11 bases remaining between them. CDR3 DNA: TGCGCCAGCAGCTCACAGGGAGGGCAGCCCCAGCATTTT. Translation gives CASSSQGGQPQHF. Full variable domain (missing parts from reference TRBV5-1 and TRBJ1-5): KAGVTQTPRYLIKTRGQQVTLSCSPISGHRSVSWYQQTPGQGLQFLFEYFSETQRNKGNFPGRFSGRQFSNSRSEMNVSTLELGDSALYLCASSSQGGQPQHFGDGTRLSIL.

In its sample, this clonotype was seen many times. The J gene is TRBJ2-1, the V gene TRBV18; 9 nucleotides agree with TRBD2. The V gene's germline CDR1 is KGHSH and CDR2 LQKENI. There are 18 residues in the CDR3. V trimming: 2 bases; J trimming: 0 bases; junction bases outside the gene matches: 8. The DNA for the CDR3 is TGTGCCAGCTCACCAGAAATAGCGGGGGTGAGCTCCTACAATGAGCAGTTCTTC. Encoded protein: CASSPEIAGVSSYNEQFF.

This chain connects TRBV11-2 to TRBJ2-7; either TRBD1 or TRBD2 may fit D (5 bases each). The germline V gene has CDR1 SGHAT and CDR2 FQNNGV. Trimming cost V 1 base and J 4 bases, with 8 bases left between them. The CDR3 sequence is 13 residues long. CDR3 DNA sequence: TGTGCCAGCAGCTTAGGGGACGGGTACGAGCAGTACTTC. Translation: CASSLGDGYEQYF.

This clonotype showed up many times. The chain is built from TRBV29-1 and TRBJ2-5; D call uncertain. CDR3 size: 14 residues. Germline CDR1 SQVTM, CDR2 ANQGSEA. V lost 7 bases, J lost 1 base, and 16 bases lay in between. CDR3 nucleotide sequence: TGCAGCGGCTCCGAGTGGGGATCCCAAGAGACCCAGTACTTC. Encoded protein: CSGSEWGSQETQYF.

The chain uses TRBV12-3 or TRBV12-4 and TRBJ2-7; the D gene is possibly TRBD1 (6 bases). The CDR3 extends over 15 amino acids. Trimming took 7 bases from V and 3 from J, leaving 19 bases between them. In DNA form, the CDR3 reads TGTGCCAGCAATACTAGGGGGAAGATAAACTACGAGCAGTACTTC. Amino acid sequence: CASNTRGKINYEQYF.

This clonotype was detected many times. V gene TRBV5-5 combines with J gene TRBJ2-3; 10 bases line up with TRBD2. This CDR3 is built from 15 residues. Germline V gives CDR1 SGHKS, CDR2 YYEKEE (reference sequence). V lost 6 bases and J lost 2; bases outside the gene matches: 6. CDR3 region: CASKGLAVDTDTQYF. The CDR3, as DNA: TGTGCCAGCAAAGGACTAGCGGTCGACACAGATACGCAGTATTTT.

The chain employs TRBV20-1 and TRBJ2-1; tentative D call: TRBD2 (6 bases). V lost 3 bases and J lost 5, with 17 bases in between. Germline loops: CDR1 DFQATT, CDR2 SNEGSKA (reference sequence). The CDR3 is 15 residues long. CDR3 DNA: TGCAGTGCTAGTTTGCTCTGGGGGGAGAACAATGAGCAGTTCTTC. It translates to CSASLLWGENNEQFF.